This entry lists 12 T cell receptor beta chains sequenced from one sample in a study of tumor and adjacent non-tumor tissue in lung cancer. A modified ARM-PCR protocol with three rounds of nested PCR amplified TCRbeta. MiXCR was run by TCRdb on the multiplex PCR reads, yielding one entry per CDR3 protein. The sample holds 100,000 to 150,000 distinct CDR3 sequences, about 66% seen once. RNA was extracted from bulk tissue without any cell sorting. Source material: lung tumor tissue. These receptor sequences come from a young man with non-small cell lung cancer.

Concerning this clonotype itself: One junction end disagrees with the germline gene, perhaps due to a read error. The gene calls are TRBV11-2 and TRBJ2-2; 9 positions agree with TRBD2. The CDR3 loop spans 15 amino acids. CDR1 and CDR2 (germline): SGHAT, FQNNGV. The CDR3 DNA reads as TGTACCAGGAGCCTTAGCGGGAGTAACACCGGGGAGCTGTTTTTT. Translated, it gives CTRSLSGSNTGELFF.

The gene calls are TRBV11-2 and TRBJ1-1; 8 nucleotides line up with TRBD1. CDR3 length equals 14 residues. Germline CDR1 and CDR2: SGHAT and FQNNGV. V shed 4 bases, J shed 14 bases, and the junction held 15 bases outside the gene matches. CDR3 DNA: TGTGCCAGCAGCTATAAGGACAGGGAGGTCAAGGCGTTCTTT. This sequence encodes CASSYKDREVKAFF.

The chain employs TRBV29-1 and TRBJ2-2; TRBD2 matches at 7 bases. After removal of 4 bases from V and 7 bases from J, the junction contained 12 bases not matched to a gene. The CDR3 contains 15 residues. Germline CDR1 and CDR2: SQVTM and ANQGSEA. The CDR3 loop is CSVVTSERKSGELFF. For the CDR3, the DNA is TGCAGCGTTGTAACTAGCGAGAGAAAAAGCGGGGAGCTGTTTTTT.

Here the CDR3 reads CASSPRGTYEQYF. DNA of the CDR3: TGTGCCAGCTCACCCCGGGGGACCTACGAGCAGTACTTC. This chain joins TRBV18 and TRBJ2-7, with a tentative D call TRBD2 (6 bases). The CDR3 covers 13 residues. V was shortened by 3 bases and J by 2 bases, with 8 bases between the two germline ends. Germline CDR1 KGHSH, CDR2 LQKENI.

Concerning this clonotype: The junction differs from germline at one of its ends, possibly a read error. The J gene is TRBJ2-1, the V gene TRBV4-2; 7 positions agree with TRBD2. The germline CDR1 and CDR2 sequences are LGHNA and YNFKEQ. CDR3 length: 15 amino acids. The CDR3 sequence is CVSSITSREENGQFF. The CDR3 DNA is TGTGTCAGCAGCATAACTAGCCGGGAGGAGAATGGGCAGTTCTTC.

About this clonotype: One base away lies a much larger clone, so this may be a sequencing read error. The chain combines TRBV29-1 with TRBJ1-1, with D possibly being TRBD1 (6 bases). V lost 7 bases to trimming and J lost 6 bases, with 9 bases between them. Germline CDR1 SQVTM, CDR2 ANQGSEA. The CDR3 has 10 amino acids. CDR3 nucleotide sequence: TGCAGCGAGGGGGACGCTGAAGCTTTCTTT. Translation gives CSEGDAEAFF.

As to this clonotype: This may come from a read error, since a much larger clone is one base off. This chain uses TRBV5-4 with TRBJ2-3, with 10 bases lining up with TRBD2. The CDR3 is made up of 16 amino acids. CDR1 is SGHNT, CDR2 YYREEE, per germline (reference sequence). The CDR3 is CASSSSQRGGRDTRYF. Here the CDR3 DNA reads TGTGCCAGCAGCTCGTCCCAGCGGGGGGGTAGAGATACGCGGTATTTT.

About this clonotype: This may stem from a read error, because a much larger clone lies one nucleotide away. The chain links TRBV6-2 or TRBV6-3 to TRBJ2-2; 9 positions match TRBD2. The germline CDR1 and CDR2 sequences are MNHEY and SVGEGT. The CDR3 has 15 residues. The CDR3 nucleotides read TGTGCCAGCAGGAGCGGGGGGCGGAACACCAGGGAGCTGTTTTTT. Encoded protein: CASRSGGRNTRELFF.

As for this clonotype: Just one base apart from a much larger clone, this may be a read error. This chain uses TRBV20-1 with TRBJ2-7; 14 positions agree with TRBD2. V gave up 1 base and J gave up 0 bases; unmatched junction bases: 5. This CDR3 is 17 amino acids long. The germline CDR1 and CDR2 sequences are DFQATT and SNEGSKA (reference sequence). CDR3 residues: CSARGRTSGGYSYEQYF. The DNA of the CDR3 is TGCAGTGCTAGAGGGAGGACTAGCGGGGGGTACTCCTACGAGCAGTACTTC.

As for this clonotype: Germline and junction disagree at one end, which may indicate a read error. The chain uses TRBV20-1 and TRBJ2-2; D may be TRBD2 (5 bases). Germline CDR1 is DFQATT and CDR2 is SNEGSKA (reference sequence). The CDR3 has 13 residues. The CDR3 protein is CSARELHPGEPFF. CDR3 nucleotide sequence: TGCAGTGCTAGGGAACTCCACCCCGGGGAGCCGTTTTTT.

This clonotype was picked up one time. A much larger clone sits a single nucleotide away, making a read error possible. V and J are TRBV6-2 or TRBV6-3 and TRBJ1-5; unclear D gene. The germline V gene has CDR1 MNHEY and CDR2 SVGEGT. CDR3 length equals 15 residues. The CDR3 spells CASSYERYSNRPQHF. The CDR3 region has the DNA TGTGCCAGCAGTTACGAACGCTATAGCAATCGGCCCCAGCATTTT.

Worth noting for this clonotype: This could be a read error, since a much larger clone is one nucleotide away. The J gene is TRBJ2-7, the V gene TRBV20-1; TRBD2 matches 10 bases. The CDR3 sequence is 14 residues long. Germline CDR1 reads DFQATT; CDR2 reads SNEGSKA (reference sequence). In nucleotides, the CDR3 is TGCAATGCTAGAGTGGGGACTAGCGTCTACGAGCAGTACTTC. This sequence encodes CNARVGTSVYEQYF.